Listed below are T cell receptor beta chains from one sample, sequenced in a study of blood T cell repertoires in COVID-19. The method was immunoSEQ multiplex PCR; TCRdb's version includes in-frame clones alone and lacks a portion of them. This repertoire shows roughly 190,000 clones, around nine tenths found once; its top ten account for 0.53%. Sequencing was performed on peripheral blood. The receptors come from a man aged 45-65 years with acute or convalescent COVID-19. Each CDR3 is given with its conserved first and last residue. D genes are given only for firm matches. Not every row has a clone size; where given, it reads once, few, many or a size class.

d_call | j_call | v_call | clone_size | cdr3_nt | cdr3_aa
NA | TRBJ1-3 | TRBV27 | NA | TGTGCCAGCAGGGGGGGATCTGGAAACACCATATATTTT | CASRGGSGNTIYF
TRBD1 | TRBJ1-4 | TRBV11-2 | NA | TGTGCCAGCAGCCGGGACAGGGAAGAAAAACTGTTTTTT | CASSRDREEKLFF
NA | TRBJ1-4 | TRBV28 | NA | TGTGCCAGCAGTTATAGAGAAAAACTGTTTTTT | CASSYREKLFF
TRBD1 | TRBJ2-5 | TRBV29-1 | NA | TGCAGCGTTGTGAGGGACAGGGTATTCGGAGAAGAGACCCAGTACTTC | CSVVRDRVFGEETQYF
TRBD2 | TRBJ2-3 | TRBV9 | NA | TGTGCCAGCAGCGGTCCGGGACTAGCGGCCCTCCGGGATACGCAGTATTTT | CASSGPGLAALRDTQYF
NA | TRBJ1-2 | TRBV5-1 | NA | TGCGCCAGCAGCCAGGGAGGGGGTGGCTACACCTTC | CASSQGGGGYTF
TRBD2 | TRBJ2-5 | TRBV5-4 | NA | TGTGCCAGCAGCCAAGGACTAGTAAAAGAGACCCAGTACTTC | CASSQGLVKETQYF
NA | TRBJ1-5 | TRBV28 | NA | TGTGCCAGCAGTCAAGACACAGGGTATCAGCCCCAGCATTTT | CASSQDTGYQPQHF
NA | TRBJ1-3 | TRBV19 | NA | TGTGCCAGTACCCAGGGGATGGTTGGAAACACCATATATTTT | CASTQGMVGNTIYF
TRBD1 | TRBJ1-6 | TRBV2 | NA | TGTGCCAGCAGGGATTGGACAGGGGAGTCACCCCTCCACTTT | CASRDWTGESPLHF
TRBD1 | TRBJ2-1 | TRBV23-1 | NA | TGCGCCAGCAGTCAAAAGACAGGGCACAATGAGCAGTTCTTC | CASSQKTGHNEQFF
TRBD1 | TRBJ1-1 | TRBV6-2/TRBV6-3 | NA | TGTGCCAGCAGTCGGCGGACAGGGGGCTTCACTGAAGCTTTCTTT | CASSRRTGGFTEAFF
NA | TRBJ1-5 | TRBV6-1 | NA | TGTGCCAGCAGTGAGTGGGGGGTTGGGCCCCAGCATTTT | CASSEWGVGPQHF
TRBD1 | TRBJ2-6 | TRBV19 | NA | TGTGCCAGTAGGAAAGGACAGGGTGGAGCTGGGGCCAACGTCCTGACTTTC | CASRKGQGGAGANVLTF
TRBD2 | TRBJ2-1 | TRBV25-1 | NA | TGTGCCAGCAGTGATTACGCGGGAGGCTACAATGAGCAGTTCTTC | CASSDYAGGYNEQFF
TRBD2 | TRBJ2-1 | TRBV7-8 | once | TGTGCCAGCAGCCCATTTAGCGGGAGGGGGGATGAGCAGTTCTTC | CASSPFSGRGDEQFF
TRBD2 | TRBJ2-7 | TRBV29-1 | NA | TGCAGCGTAGCAGTAGGGACTAGCGGGAGGATCTACGAGCAGTACTTC | CSVAVGTSGRIYEQYF
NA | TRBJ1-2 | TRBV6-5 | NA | TGTGCCAGCAGTTACTCTAGGACAGAATCCCTCTATGGCTACACCTTC | CASSYSRTESLYGYTF
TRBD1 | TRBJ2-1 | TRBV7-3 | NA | TGTGCCAGCAGCCTCCTAGCCGGGACAGGGGGCTACAATGAGCAGTTCTTC | CASSLLAGTGGYNEQFF
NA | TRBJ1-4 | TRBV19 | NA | TGTGCCAGTAGTATCGGGGGGCTGGATGAAAAACTGTTTTTT | CASSIGGLDEKLFF
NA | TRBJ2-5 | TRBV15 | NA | TGTGCCACCAGCCAGTTCGACAGAAAAGAGACCCAGTACTTC | CATSQFDRKETQYF
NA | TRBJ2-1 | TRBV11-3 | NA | TGTGCCAGCAGCTTAGACAACTACAATGAGCAGTTCTTC | CASSLDNYNEQFF
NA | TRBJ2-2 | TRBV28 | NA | TGTGCCAGCACCGTTTGGGGGAGGATCACCGGGGAGCTGTTTTTT | CASTVWGRITGELFF
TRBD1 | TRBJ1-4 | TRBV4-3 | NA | TGCGCCAGCAGCCAAGACCCATCCGGGACAGGGGTCGATGAAAAACTGTTTTTT | CASSQDPSGTGVDEKLFF